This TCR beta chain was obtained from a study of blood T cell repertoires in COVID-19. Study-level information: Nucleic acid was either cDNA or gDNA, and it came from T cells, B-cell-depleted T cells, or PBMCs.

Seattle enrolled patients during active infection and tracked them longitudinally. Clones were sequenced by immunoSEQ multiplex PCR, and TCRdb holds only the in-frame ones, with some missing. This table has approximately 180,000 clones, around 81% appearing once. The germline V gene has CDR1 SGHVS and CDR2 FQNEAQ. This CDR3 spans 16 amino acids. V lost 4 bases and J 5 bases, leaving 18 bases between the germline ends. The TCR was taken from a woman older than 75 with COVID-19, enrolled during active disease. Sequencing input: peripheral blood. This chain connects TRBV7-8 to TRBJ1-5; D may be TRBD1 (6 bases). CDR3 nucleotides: TGTGCCAGCAGCTCACTTACCGGGACAAGGGATCAGCCCCAGCATTTT. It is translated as CASSSLTGTRDQPQHF.